A single sample is the source of the 8 T cell receptor beta chains below, sequenced in a study of T cell clonotyping in hematopoietic cell transplantation. TCRdb's table, derived via immunoSEQ multiplex PCR, lists solely in-frame clones and lacks some. Of approximately 42,000 clones in the sample, 95% were seen once. Sequencing was carried out using peripheral blood mononuclear cells. These receptors came from a man between 25 and 39 years old in good health. Some clones in this sample may be carry-over from other donors' samples.

The chain joins TRBV7-9 to TRBJ2-7; D is unclear. V shed 2 bases and J shed 0 bases, with 2 bases lying between them. This CDR3 has 12 residues. Germline CDR1 is SEHNR and CDR2 is FQNEAQ (reference sequence). CDR3 sequence reads: CASSLNSYEQYF. In DNA form, the CDR3 reads TGTGCCAGCAGCTTAAACTCCTACGAGCAGTACTTC.

V and J are TRBV19 and TRBJ1-1; 8 nucleotides match TRBD1. The CDR3 spans 14 residues. Trimming removed 4 bases from V and 4 bases from J; junction bases left unmatched: 5. Germline lookup yields CDR1 LNHDA and CDR2 SQIVND (reference sequence). CDR3 amino acids: CASSRQGSGTEAFF. DNA of the CDR3: TGTGCCAGTAGTAGACAGGGGAGTGGCACTGAAGCTTTCTTT.

The V gene is TRBV29-1, the J gene TRBJ1-2; 9 nucleotides match TRBD1. The trim removed 7 bases at V and 7 bases at J, leaving 10 bases unmatched. The CDR3 runs to 13 residues. CDR1 and CDR2 (germline): SQVTM, ANQGSEA. CDR3 in amino acids: CSAALGQGPGYTF. The CDR3 nucleotides read TGCAGCGCCGCACTGGGACAGGGCCCTGGCTACACCTTC.

The chain uses TRBV10-3 and TRBJ2-7; no firm D call. CDR3 length equals 15 residues. The germline V gene has CDR1 ENHRY and CDR2 SYGVKD. Trimming pared 0 bases from V and 0 bases from J, leaving 9 bases between. In nucleotides, the CDR3 is TGTGCCATCAGTGAGTCACGGGTAAACTCCTACGAGCAGTACTTC. This translates into CAISESRVNSYEQYF.

The chain carries TRBV5-1 and TRBJ2-7; D tentatively fits TRBD1 or TRBD2 (5 bases each). Germline lookup yields CDR1 SGHRS and CDR2 YFSETQ. V gave up 0 bases and J gave up 10 bases, with 17 bases separating them. There are 14 residues in the CDR3. The CDR3 sequence is CASSLVPRVRGQYF. CDR3 DNA: TGCGCCAGCAGCTTGGTTCCCAGAGTCCGGGGCCAGTACTTC.

The CDR3 sequence is CASSRGRDNTEAFF. In DNA form, the CDR3 reads TGTGCCAGCAGCCGAGGACGGGACAACACTGAAGCTTTCTTT. The chain couples TRBV27 to TRBJ1-1; D may be TRBD1 (5 bases). Per germline, CDR1 MNHEY and CDR2 SMNVEV (reference sequence). The germline V and J ends were trimmed by 6 bases and 2 bases, with 13 bases remaining between them. The CDR3 has 14 amino acids.

CDR3: CASSVVPHNEQFF. The CDR3 DNA reads TGTGCCAGCAGCGTAGTACCTCACAATGAGCAGTTCTTC. The chain recombines TRBV9 with TRBJ2-1; the D is unclear. V was pared by 0 bases and J by 5 bases, with 6 bases between. Germline CDR1 and CDR2: SGDLS and YYNGEE. CDR3 length: 13 amino acids. The full variable domain, completed using reference TRBV9 and TRBJ2-1, is DSGVTQTPKHLITATGQRVTLRCSPRSGDLSVYWYQQSLDQGLQFLIQYYNGEERAKGNILERFSAQQFPDLHSELNLSSLELGDSALYFCASSVVPHNEQFFGPGTRLTVL.

Here the CDR3 reads CASSRPTETHIGGGYTF. The CDR3 DNA reads TGTGCCAGCAGCCGACCTACCGAGACACACATCGGTGGGGGCTACACCTTC. V and J are TRBV11-2 and TRBJ1-2; no definite D call. The CDR3 extends over 17 amino acids. V was clipped by 5 bases and J by 8 bases, with 27 bases between them. Per the germline V gene, CDR1 is SGHAT and CDR2 is FQNNGV.